The sequence of this T cell receptor (beta chain) was determined in a study of vaccination effects on CD4 cells after COVID-19. Study-wide context: PBMC were cultured at under 2.5 million per well with 8 to 10 IU/ml IL-2 and 7.5 to 10 ug/ml peptides.

This clone has only a few counts. Its specificity is not known. Subsequent to a culture period of about ten days, CD4+ T cells were isolated. Half-medium replacement with IL-2 medium occurred on days 3 and 7. The assay was immunoSEQ multiplex PCR, and TCRdb's table has in-frame clones only and misses some. Altogether under 40,000 clones are present, 82% being singletons, with the ten largest covering about 2.8%. V lost 5 bases to trimming and J lost 7 bases; unmatched junction nucleotides: 9. The CDR3 has 15 amino acids. Germline-derived CDR1 and CDR2 are SGHDN and FVKESK. The V and J genes are TRBV14 and TRBJ2-2, with TRBD1 matching over 8 bases. This TCR was sampled from a human donor who received a COVID-19 vaccine. The input for sequencing was CD4+ T cells from PBMCs cultured without peptide, taken before COVID-19 vaccination. DNA of the CDR3: TGTGCCAGCAGCGAGAGACAGGGGTCGGGCGGGGAGCTGTTTTTT. Its protein product is CASSERQGSGGELFF.